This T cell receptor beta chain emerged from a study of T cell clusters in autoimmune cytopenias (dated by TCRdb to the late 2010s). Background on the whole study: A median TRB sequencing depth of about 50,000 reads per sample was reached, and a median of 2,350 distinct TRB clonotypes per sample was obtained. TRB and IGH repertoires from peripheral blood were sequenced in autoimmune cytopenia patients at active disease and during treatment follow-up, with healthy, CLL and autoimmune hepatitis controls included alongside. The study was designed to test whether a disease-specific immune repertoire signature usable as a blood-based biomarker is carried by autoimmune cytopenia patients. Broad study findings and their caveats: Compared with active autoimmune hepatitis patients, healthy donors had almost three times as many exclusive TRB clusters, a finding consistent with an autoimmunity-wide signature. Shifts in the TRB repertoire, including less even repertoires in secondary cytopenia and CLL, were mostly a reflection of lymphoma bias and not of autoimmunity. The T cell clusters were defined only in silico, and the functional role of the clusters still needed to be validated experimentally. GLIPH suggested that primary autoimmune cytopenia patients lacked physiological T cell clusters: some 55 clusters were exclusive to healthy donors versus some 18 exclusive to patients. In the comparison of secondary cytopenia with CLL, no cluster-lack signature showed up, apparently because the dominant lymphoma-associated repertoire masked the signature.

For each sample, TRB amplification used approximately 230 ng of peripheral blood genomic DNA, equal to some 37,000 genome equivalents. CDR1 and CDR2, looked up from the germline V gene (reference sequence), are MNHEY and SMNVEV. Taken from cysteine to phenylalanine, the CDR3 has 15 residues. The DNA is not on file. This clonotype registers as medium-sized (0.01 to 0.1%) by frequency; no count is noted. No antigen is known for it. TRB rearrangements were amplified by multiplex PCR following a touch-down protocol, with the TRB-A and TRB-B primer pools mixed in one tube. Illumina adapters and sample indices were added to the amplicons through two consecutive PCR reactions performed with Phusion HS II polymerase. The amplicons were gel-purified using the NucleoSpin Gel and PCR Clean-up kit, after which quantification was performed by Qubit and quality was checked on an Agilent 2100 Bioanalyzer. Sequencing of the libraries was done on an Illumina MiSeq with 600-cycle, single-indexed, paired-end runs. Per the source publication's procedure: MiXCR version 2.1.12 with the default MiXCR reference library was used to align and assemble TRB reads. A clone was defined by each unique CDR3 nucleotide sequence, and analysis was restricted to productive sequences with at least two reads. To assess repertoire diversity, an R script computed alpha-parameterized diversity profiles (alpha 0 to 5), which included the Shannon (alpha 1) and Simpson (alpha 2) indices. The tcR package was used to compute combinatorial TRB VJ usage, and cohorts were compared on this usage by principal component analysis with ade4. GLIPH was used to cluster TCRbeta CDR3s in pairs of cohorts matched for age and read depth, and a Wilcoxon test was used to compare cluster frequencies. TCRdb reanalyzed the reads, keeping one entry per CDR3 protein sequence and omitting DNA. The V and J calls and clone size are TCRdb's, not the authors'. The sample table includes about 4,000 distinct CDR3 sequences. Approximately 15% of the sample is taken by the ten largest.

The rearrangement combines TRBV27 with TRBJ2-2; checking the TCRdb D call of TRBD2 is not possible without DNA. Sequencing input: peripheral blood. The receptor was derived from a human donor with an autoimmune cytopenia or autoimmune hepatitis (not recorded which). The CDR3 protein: CASIQLAGVTGELFF.